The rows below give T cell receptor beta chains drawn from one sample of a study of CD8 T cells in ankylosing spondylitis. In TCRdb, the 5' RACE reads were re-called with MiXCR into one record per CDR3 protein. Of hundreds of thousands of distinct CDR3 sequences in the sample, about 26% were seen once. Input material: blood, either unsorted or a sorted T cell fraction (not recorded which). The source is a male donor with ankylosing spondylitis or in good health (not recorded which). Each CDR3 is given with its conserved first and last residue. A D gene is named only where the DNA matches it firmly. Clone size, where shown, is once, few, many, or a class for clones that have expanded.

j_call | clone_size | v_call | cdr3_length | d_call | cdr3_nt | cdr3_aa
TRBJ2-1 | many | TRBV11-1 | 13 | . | TGTGCCAGCAGCTCGCGACCGGAGTATGAGCAGTTCTTC | CASSSRPEYEQFF
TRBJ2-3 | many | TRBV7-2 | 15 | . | TGTGCCAGCAGCTCCACGGGCGGATACACAGATACGCAGTATTTT | CASSSTGGYTDTQYF
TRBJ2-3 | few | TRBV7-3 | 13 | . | TGTGCCAGCAGCTTAGGCAGGGGTGATACGCAGTATTTT | CASSLGRGDTQYF
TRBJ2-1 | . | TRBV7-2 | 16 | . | TGTGCCAGCAGCTTAGGAGTATTGCCCCTCGGCAATGAGCAGTTCTTC | CASSLGVLPLGNEQFF
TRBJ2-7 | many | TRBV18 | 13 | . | TGTGCCAGCTCACCGACTAGGAGCTACGAGCAGTACTTC | CASSPTRSYEQYF
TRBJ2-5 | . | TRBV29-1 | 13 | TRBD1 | TGCAGCGTCGGACAGGGTCGCCAAGAGACCCAGTACTTC | CSVGQGRQETQYF
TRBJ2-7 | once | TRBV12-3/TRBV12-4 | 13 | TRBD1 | TGTGCCAGCAGTCTAGACAGGGCACTAGAGCAGTACTTC | CASSLDRALEQYF
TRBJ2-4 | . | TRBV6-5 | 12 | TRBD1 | TGTGCCAGCAGTCGACAGGGGAACATTCAGTACTTC | CASSRQGNIQYF
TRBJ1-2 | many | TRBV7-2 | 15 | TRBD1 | TGTGCCAGCAGCGCCCAGACAGGGAATAACTATGGCTACACCTTC | CASSAQTGNNYGYTF
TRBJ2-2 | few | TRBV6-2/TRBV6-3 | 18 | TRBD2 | TGTGCCAGCAGTCGGGTCCTAGCGGGAGACAACTTGGCCGGGGAGCTGTTTTTT | CASSRVLAGDNLAGELFF
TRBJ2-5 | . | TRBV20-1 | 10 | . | TGCAGTGCGGGCCAAGAGACCCAGTACTTC | CSAGQETQYF
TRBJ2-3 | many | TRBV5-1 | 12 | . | TGCGCCAGCAGCTTGGACCCAGATACGCAGTATTTT | CASSLDPDTQYF
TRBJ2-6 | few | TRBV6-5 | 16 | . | TGTGCCAGCAGTTCCCGACGGTCCTCTGGGGCCAACGTCCTGACTTTC | CASSSRRSSGANVLTF
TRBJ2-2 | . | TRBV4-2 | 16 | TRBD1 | TGTGCCAGCAGCCAGACAGGGGCAGCGGACACCGGGGAGCTGTTTTTT | CASSQTGAADTGELFF
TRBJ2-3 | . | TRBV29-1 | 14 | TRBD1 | TGCAGCGTAGCCTCGACAGGGGGGGCTGATACGCAGTATTTT | CSVASTGGADTQYF
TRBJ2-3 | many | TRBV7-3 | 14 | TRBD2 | TGTGCCAGCAGCAGCGGGGGGCCCACAGATACGCAGTATTTT | CASSSGGPTDTQYF
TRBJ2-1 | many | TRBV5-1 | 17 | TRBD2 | TGCGCCAGCAGCTTGGCGACTAGCGGGAGGGGCATAGGTGAGCAGTTCTTC | CASSLATSGRGIGEQFF
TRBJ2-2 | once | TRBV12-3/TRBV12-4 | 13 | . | TGTGCCAGCACCCTAGTGGGCACCGGGGAGCTGTTTTTT | CASTLVGTGELFF
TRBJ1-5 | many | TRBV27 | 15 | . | TGTGCCAGCAGTTTGAGGGGCATAGACAATCAGCCCCAGCATTTT | CASSLRGIDNQPQHF
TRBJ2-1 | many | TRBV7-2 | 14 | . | TGTGCCAGCAGCTCAAGGGCGAGTAGCGTTGAGCAGTTCTTC | CASSSRASSVEQFF
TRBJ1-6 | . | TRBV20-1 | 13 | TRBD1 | TGCAGTGCTACCAGACAGGGTTCGGCACCCCTCCACTTT | CSATRQGSAPLHF
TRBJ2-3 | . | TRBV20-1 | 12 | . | TGCAGTGCTAGATCCTTCACAGATACGCAGTATTTT | CSARSFTDTQYF
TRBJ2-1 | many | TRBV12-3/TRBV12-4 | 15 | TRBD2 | TGTGCCAGCACTATAAGAGGGACTAGTGTCAATGAGCAGTTCTTC | CASTIRGTSVNEQFF
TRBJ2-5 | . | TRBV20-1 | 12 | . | TGCAGTGCTAGTAGAAGGGTTGAGACCCAGTACTTC | CSASRRVETQYF
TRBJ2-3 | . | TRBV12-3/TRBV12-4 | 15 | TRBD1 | TGTGCCAGCAGTTTAATGGGACAGGGGGGGAATACGCAGTATTTT | CASSLMGQGGNTQYF
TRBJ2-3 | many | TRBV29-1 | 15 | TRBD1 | TGCAGCGTTTGGGTGAGGACAGGGAGCACAGATACGCAGTATTTT | CSVWVRTGSTDTQYF
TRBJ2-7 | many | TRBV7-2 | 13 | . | TGTGCCAGCAGTCCCTGGGCCACCTACGAGCAGTACTTC | CASSPWATYEQYF
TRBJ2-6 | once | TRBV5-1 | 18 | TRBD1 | TGCGCCAGCAGCGGGAACAGGGGACGCTCCTCTGGGGCCAACGTCCTGACTTTC | CASSGNRGRSSGANVLTF
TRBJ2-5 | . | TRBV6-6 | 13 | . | TGTGCCAGCAGTGGAGGGGGCCGGGAGACCCAGTACTTC | CASSGGGRETQYF
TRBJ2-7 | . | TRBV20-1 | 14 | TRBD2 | TGCAGTGCTAGACGACTAGCGGAAACCTACGAGCAGTACTTC | CSARRLAETYEQYF
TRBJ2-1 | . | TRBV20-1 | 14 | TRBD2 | TGCAGTGCTAGTAGGCGGGAGGGCCAGGATGAGCAGTTCTTC | CSASRREGQDEQFF
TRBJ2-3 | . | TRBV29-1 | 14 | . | TGCAGCGTTGGCCCCGGGACATTCACAGATACGCAGTATTTT | CSVGPGTFTDTQYF
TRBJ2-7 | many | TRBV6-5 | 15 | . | TGTGCCAGCAGTTACTCGATTGGGGATGGGTACGAGCAGTACTTC | CASSYSIGDGYEQYF
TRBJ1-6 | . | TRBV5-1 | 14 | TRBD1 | TGCGCCAGCAGCCCGGGACAGTCAAATTCACCCCTCCACTTT | CASSPGQSNSPLHF
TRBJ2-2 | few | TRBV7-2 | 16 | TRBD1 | TGTGCCAGCAGCACCCGGACAGGGGGGAACACCGGGGAGCTGTTTTTT | CASSTRTGGNTGELFF
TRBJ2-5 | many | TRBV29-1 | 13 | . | TGCAGTTGTAGTTGGGGACCCCAAGAGACCCAGTACTTC | CSCSWGPQETQYF
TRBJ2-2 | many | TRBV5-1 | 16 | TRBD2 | TGCGCCAGCAGCTTACAGCGGGGTTCGAACACCGGGGAGCTGTTTTTT | CASSLQRGSNTGELFF
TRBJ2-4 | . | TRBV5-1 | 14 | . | TGCGCCAGCAGCTTGGTCCAGGGCCTAAACATTCAGTACTTC | CASSLVQGLNIQYF
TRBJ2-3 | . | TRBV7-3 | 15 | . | TGTGCCAGCAGCCTAAACGATGCGGTGACAGATACGCAGTATTTT | CASSLNDAVTDTQYF
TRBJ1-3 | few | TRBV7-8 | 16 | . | TGTGCCAGCAGCTTCCAGACAGATCACTCTGGAAACACCATATATTTT | CASSFQTDHSGNTIYF
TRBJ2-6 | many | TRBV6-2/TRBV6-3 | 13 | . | TGTGCCAGCAGGGGTGCTGGGGCCAACGTCCTGACTTTC | CASRGAGANVLTF
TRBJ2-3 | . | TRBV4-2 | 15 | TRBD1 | TGTGCCAGCAGCCCCGGGACAGGGACCTCAGATACGCAGTATTTT | CASSPGTGTSDTQYF
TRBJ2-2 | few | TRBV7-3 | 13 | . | TGTGCCAGCAGCTCAGTCCCAAGCAGGGAGCTGTTTTTT | CASSSVPSRELFF
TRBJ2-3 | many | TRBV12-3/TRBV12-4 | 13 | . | TGTGCCAGCAGTTTCCCGGGATTGACTACGCAGTATTTT | CASSFPGLTTQYF
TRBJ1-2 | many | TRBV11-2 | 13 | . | TGTGCCAGCAGCTTAGCACAGGGCCATGGCTACACCTTC | CASSLAQGHGYTF
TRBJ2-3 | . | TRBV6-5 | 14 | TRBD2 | TGTGCCAGCAGTTCCTCGGGAGGGTCAGATACGCAGTATTTT | CASSSSGGSDTQYF
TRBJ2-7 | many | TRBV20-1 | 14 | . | TGCAGTGCTAGACGGACTGCAAACGTCAACGAGCAGTACTTC | CSARRTANVNEQYF
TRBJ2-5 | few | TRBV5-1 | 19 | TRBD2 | TGCGCCAGCAGCTTGCGCAGAGACCTAGCGGGGACAATCCAAGAGACCCAGTACTTC | CASSLRRDLAGTIQETQYF
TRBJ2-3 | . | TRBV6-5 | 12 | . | TGTGCCAGCAGTTACTCGAGGGGGACGCAGTATTTT | CASSYSRGTQYF
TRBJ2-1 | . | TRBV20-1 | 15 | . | TGCAGTGCTAACCAAGGGGACTCCCCATGGAATGAGCAGTTCTTC | CSANQGDSPWNEQFF
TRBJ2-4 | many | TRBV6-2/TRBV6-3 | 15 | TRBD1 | TGTGCCAGCAGTTACTCGACAGGGCAGATAAACATTCAGTACTTC | CASSYSTGQINIQYF
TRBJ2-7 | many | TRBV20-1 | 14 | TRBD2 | TGCAGTGCTACCGGGACTAGCGGTTCCTACGAGCAGTACTTC | CSATGTSGSYEQYF